A single sample is the source of the 32 T cell receptor beta chains below, sequenced in a study of technical replicates of blood from several donors. Profiled with immunoSEQ multiplex PCR; TCRdb holds only in-frame clones, not every one. The table lists around 80,000 clones, 95% to 98% of them singletons. Sequencing input: T cells isolated from PBMCs. The receptor set was obtained from a human donor in good health.

The chain joins TRBV19 to TRBJ1-2, with D possibly TRBD1 on 6 matching bases. V was pared by 11 bases and J by 8 bases, with 24 bases between. This CDR3 has 14 amino acids. Germline V gene data show CDR1 as LNHDA and CDR2 as SQIVND (reference sequence). The CDR3 coding sequence is TGTGCCTCAGCAACGCCAGGGGAGGGGGGGGGCTACACCTTC. Amino acids: CASATPGEGGGYTF.

The genes are TRBV28 and TRBJ1-5, with D maybe TRBD1 (6 bases). Germline CDR1 reads MDHEN; CDR2 reads SYDVKM. V was cut by 8 bases and J by 0 bases, with 17 bases left in between. The CDR3 length is 16 residues. As DNA, the CDR3 is TGTGCCAGCCTCAACAACAGGGCTTATAGCAATCAGCCCCAGCATTTT. Translated, it gives CASLNNRAYSNQPQHF.

V gene TRBV19 combines with J gene TRBJ1-2; TRBD1 matches at 9 bases. CDR1 and CDR2 from the germline V gene are LNHDA and SQIVND (reference sequence). The CDR3 runs to 14 residues. V was clipped by 2 bases and J by 7 bases; unmatched bases: 5. CDR3 sequence (DNA): TGTGCCAGTAGTATAAGACAGGGGGGATTTGGCTACACCTTC. The encoded protein is CASSIRQGGFGYTF.

V and J are TRBV15 and TRBJ2-6; D unresolved. From germline, CDR1 is LNHNV and CDR2 YYDKDF (reference sequence). This CDR3 has 12 amino acids. V was shortened by 4 bases and J by 4 bases, with 2 bases between the two germline ends. The CDR3 is CATSTGANVLTF. In DNA, the CDR3 is TGTGCCACCAGCACAGGGGCCAACGTCCTGACTTTC. Using reference TRBV15 and TRBJ2-6 for the parts outside the CDR3, the full variable domain is DAMVIQNPRYQVTQFGKPVTLSCSQTLNHNVMYWYQQKSSQAPKLLFHYYDKDFNNEADTPDNFQSRRPNTSFCFLDIRSPGLGDTAMYLCATSTGANVLTFGAGSRLTVL.

The chain carries TRBV4-2 and TRBJ2-5; no reliable D call. V was pared by 1 base and J by 7 bases, with 10 bases between. The germline V gene encodes CDR1 LGHNA and CDR2 YNFKEQ. The CDR3 loop spans 13 amino acids. The CDR3: CASSQAVERTQYF. CDR3 bases: TGTGCCAGCAGCCAAGCAGTGGAGAGGACCCAGTACTTC.

The chain couples TRBV19 to TRBJ1-2; D gene uncertain. The CDR3 is 15 amino acids. V was pared by 5 bases and J by 3 bases, with 16 bases between. CDR1 LNHDA and CDR2 SQIVND come from the germline V gene (reference sequence). The CDR3 DNA reads as TGTGCCAGTAGTGCAGGAGTCGGGATTGACTATGGCTACACCTTC. It yields the protein CASSAGVGIDYGYTF. The full variable domain, with the rest looked up from reference TRBV19 and TRBJ1-2, is DGGITQSPKYLFRKEGQNVTLSCEQNLNHDAMYWYRQDPGQGLRLIYYSQIVNDFQKGDIAEGYSVSREKKESFPLTVTSAQKNPTAFYLCASSAGVGIDYGYTFGSGTRLTVV.

The chain couples TRBV30 to TRBJ1-2, with 8 bases aligning to TRBD1. The CDR3 loop spans 14 amino acids. The trim removed 7 bases at V and 5 bases at J, leaving 12 bases unmatched. Germline CDR1 is GTSNPN and CDR2 is SVGIG (reference sequence). CDR3 amino acids: CASYEPGGDYGYTF. The CDR3 nucleotides are TGTGCCTCCTACGAGCCAGGGGGCGATTATGGCTACACCTTC.

V and J are TRBV10-3 and TRBJ2-1, with 14 positions matching TRBD2. The V gene end was trimmed by 5 bases and the J gene end by 9 bases; junction bases not matched to a gene: 6. The germline V gene encodes CDR1 ENHRY and CDR2 SYGVKD. This CDR3 spans 15 amino acids. The CDR3 region has the DNA TGTGCCATCAGTACGCCCGGGACTAGCGGGGGTGAGCAGTTCTTC. Protein: CAISTPGTSGGEQFF.

The V and J genes are TRBV27 and TRBJ2-7, with TRBD2 identical over 11 bases. The V gene's germline CDR1 is MNHEY and CDR2 SMNVEV (reference sequence). The CDR3 sequence is 16 residues long. The trim removed 0 bases at V and 3 bases at J, leaving 4 bases unmatched. CDR3 DNA sequence: TGTGCCAGCAGTTTATCCTCTAGCGGGGGGAACTACGAGCAGTACTTC. This translates into CASSLSSSGGNYEQYF.

This clone was detected only once. This chain connects TRBV2 to TRBJ1-2; D possibly corresponds to TRBD1 (6 bases). With 7 bases removed from V and 4 bases from J, the gap between germline ends came to 13 bases. CDR1 and CDR2 from the germline V gene are SNHLY and FYNNEI. The CDR3 sequence is 13 residues long. CDR3 region: CASTDRSPYGYTF. The CDR3 DNA sequence: TGTGCCAGCACCGACAGGAGCCCCTATGGCTACACCTTC. Full variable domain (remainder filled in from reference TRBV2 and TRBJ1-2): EPEVTQTPSHQVTQMGQEVILRCVPISNHLYFYWYRQILGQKVEFLVSFYNNEISEKSEIFDDQFSVERPDGSNFTLKIRSTKLEDSAMYFCASTDRSPYGYTFGSGTRLTVV.

The rearrangement links TRBV19 to TRBJ1-2; D perhaps matches TRBD1 (6 bases). V was trimmed by 4 bases and J by 8 bases, leaving 14 bases between them. The CDR3 extends over 13 amino acids. CDR1 LNHDA and CDR2 SQIVND come from the germline V gene (reference sequence). CDR3 loop: CASSRGQTIGYTF. The CDR3 DNA reads as TGTGCCAGTAGTAGAGGACAGACCATCGGCTACACCTTC. Drawing the rest from reference TRBV19 and TRBJ1-2, the complete variable domain is DGGITQSPKYLFRKEGQNVTLSCEQNLNHDAMYWYRQDPGQGLRLIYYSQIVNDFQKGDIAEGYSVSREKKESFPLTVTSAQKNPTAFYLCASSRGQTIGYTFGSGTRLTVV.

This sequence joins TRBV10-3 and TRBJ2-6; TRBD2 matches 11 bases. Germline CDR1 reads ENHRY; CDR2 reads SYGVKD. Unmatched junction bases numbered 13, after V lost 6 bases and J lost 0 bases. The CDR3 covers 20 residues. In DNA form, the CDR3 reads TGTGCCATCAGATCAGGGATCACTAGCGGGAGTAGCTCTGGGGCCAACGTCCTGACTTTC. As protein: CAIRSGITSGSSSGANVLTF.

The rearrangement uses TRBV5-6 and TRBJ1-4; 9 bases are a match to TRBD1. The V segment lost 4 bases and the J segment 7 bases; nucleotides outside the gene matches: 5. This CDR3 is 14 amino acids long. Germline values: CDR1 SGHDT, CDR2 YYEEEE. The CDR3 region has the DNA TGTGCCAGCAGCCCCCGACAGGGGGGTGAAAAACTGTTTTTT. It encodes CASSPRQGGEKLFF.

This rearrangement joins TRBV7-9 to TRBJ1-2; a possible D gene is TRBD1 (5 bases). The V and J ends lost 1 base and 3 bases respectively, with 6 bases between them. Germline V gives CDR1 SEHNR, CDR2 FQNEAQ (reference sequence). This CDR3 contains 13 residues. CDR3 amino acids: CASSLVGDYGYTF. The CDR3 nucleotides are TGTGCCAGCAGCTTAGTAGGGGACTATGGCTACACCTTC.

The chain uses TRBV5-6 and TRBJ1-1; the D gene is possibly TRBD1 (6 bases). Deletions cut 4 bases from V and 0 bases from J, with 10 bases between. Germline CDR1 reads SGHDT; CDR2 reads YYEEEE. This CDR3 contains 14 residues. Here the CDR3 reads CASSVSGVNTEAFF. The CDR3 coding sequence is TGTGCCAGCAGCGTTTCAGGGGTGAACACTGAAGCTTTCTTT.

The chain has TRBV4-1 and TRBJ1-1; possibly TRBD1 for D (5 bases). The V gene lost 1 base and the J gene lost 4 bases, with 7 bases spanning the gap. CDR1 and CDR2 from the germline V gene are MGHRA and YSYEKL. The CDR3 totals 13 residues. The CDR3 protein is CASSQVGPTEAFF. Here the CDR3 DNA reads TGCGCCAGCAGCCAAGTGGGGCCCACTGAAGCTTTCTTT.

The J gene is TRBJ1-1, the V gene TRBV18; 7 nucleotides align to TRBD1. The CDR3 totals 16 residues. With V trimmed by 3 bases and J by 2 bases, 9 bases remained unmatched. Germline CDR1 is KGHSH and CDR2 is LQKENI. CDR3 sequence reads: CASSPGVGGRNTEAFF. The CDR3 DNA reads as TGTGCCAGCTCACCGGGGGTAGGGGGCCGAAACACTGAAGCTTTCTTT.

V is TRBV7-9 and J is TRBJ2-7; D possibly corresponds to TRBD2 (5 bases). In germline, CDR1 is SEHNR, CDR2 FQNEAQ (reference sequence). The CDR3 is made up of 16 amino acids. Trimming pared 2 bases from V and 0 bases from J, leaving 14 bases between. CDR3 loop: CASSLNPGSSSYEQYF. The CDR3, as DNA: TGTGCCAGCAGCTTAAATCCGGGGTCCTCCTCCTACGAGCAGTACTTC.

The CDR3 reads CASSPGPHEAFF. As DNA, the CDR3 is TGTGCCAGCAGCCCAGGGCCCCATGAAGCTTTCTTT. The rearrangement joins TRBV9 to TRBJ1-1; tentatively, D is TRBD1 (5 bases). Trimming shortened V by 4 bases and J by 7 bases, and 11 bases separated the two germline ends. CDR3 length: 12 residues. CDR1 is SGDLS, CDR2 YYNGEE, per germline.

This rearrangement joins TRBV19 to TRBJ2-7; 10 nucleotides align to TRBD1. Per germline, CDR1 LNHDA and CDR2 SQIVND (reference sequence). The V and J ends lost 1 base and 6 bases, in that order; junction bases with no gene match: 6. This CDR3 is built from 15 residues. CDR3 sequence reads: CASSIASTGGREQYF. As DNA, the CDR3 is TGTGCCAGTAGTATAGCATCGACAGGGGGCCGCGAGCAGTACTTC.

The gene calls are TRBV18 and TRBJ2-1; a weak D match, TRBD2 (6 bases). The CDR3 length is 16 residues. Trimming cost V 5 bases and J 0 bases, with 14 bases left between them. Per germline, CDR1 KGHSH and CDR2 LQKENI. As DNA, the CDR3 is TGTGCCAGCTCATCCCGGGACGGGAGCTCCTACAATGAGCAGTTCTTC. This encodes CASSSRDGSSYNEQFF.

The chain combines TRBV5-5 with TRBJ1-5, with 9 bases identical to TRBD1. CDR1 and CDR2 from the germline V gene are SGHKS and YYEKEE (reference sequence). The CDR3 consists of 14 residues. V was clipped by 2 bases and J by 6 bases; unmatched bases: 3. The CDR3 DNA follows: TGTGCCAGCAGCTTAGGGACAGGGCCTCAGCCCCAGCATTTT. This translates into CASSLGTGPQPQHF.

The CDR3 loop is CASSLGQGLGSYNSPLHF. CDR3 bases: TGTGCCAGCAGCCTTGGACAGGGGTTGGGCTCCTATAATTCACCCCTCCACTTT. The chain joins TRBV5-6 to TRBJ1-6; 9 positions agree with TRBD1. V was pared by 4 bases and J by 0 bases, with 8 bases of the junction left unmatched. The length of the CDR3 is 18 residues. Germline V gene lookup returns CDR1 SGHDT and CDR2 YYEEEE. Full variable domain (outside the CDR3, taken from reference TRBV5-6 and TRBJ1-6): DAGVTQSPTHLIKTRGQQVTLRCSPKSGHDTVSWYQQALGQGPQFIFQYYEEEERQRGNFPDRFSGHQFPNYSSELNVNALLLGDSALYLCASSLGQGLGSYNSPLHFGNGTRLTVT.

This sequence joins TRBV5-6 and TRBJ2-1, with 9 bases aligning to TRBD1. The V gene end was trimmed by 4 bases and the J gene end by 6 bases; junction bases not matched to a gene: 8. The CDR3 has 15 amino acids. CDR1 SGHDT and CDR2 YYEEEE come from the germline V gene. CDR3 in amino acids: CASSTPGTGSNEQFF. In DNA, the CDR3 is TGTGCCAGCAGCACCCCGGGGACAGGGAGCAATGAGCAGTTCTTC.

This rearrangement joins TRBV18 to TRBJ2-7; 10 positions agree with TRBD2. The CDR3 spans 14 residues. Looked up from germline, CDR1 is KGHSH and CDR2 is LQKENI. V lost 6 bases and J lost 1; bases outside the gene matches: 3. The CDR3 DNA is TGTGCCAGCTCGTTAGCGGGGGGTTCCTACGAGCAGTACTTC. Its translation: CASSLAGGSYEQYF.

This chain connects TRBV5-1 to TRBJ2-7; 8 bases align to TRBD1. Germline loops: CDR1 SGHRS, CDR2 YFSETQ. The V segment lost 4 bases and the J segment 0 bases; nucleotides outside the gene matches: 9. The CDR3 is 16 amino acids. The CDR3 DNA sequence: TGCGCCAGCAGCCTTCCTAGGGACAGGAACTCCTACGAGCAGTACTTC. This sequence encodes CASSLPRDRNSYEQYF.

This chain uses TRBV5-4 with TRBJ2-7, with TRBD2 as a possible D gene (5 bases). V lost 4 bases and J 4 bases, leaving 18 bases between the germline ends. The CDR3 runs to 15 residues. Germline CDR1 reads SGHNT; CDR2 reads YYREEE (reference sequence). This CDR3 is CASSKATGIQYEQYF. The CDR3 region has the DNA TGTGCCAGCAGCAAAGCGACCGGGATACAGTACGAGCAGTACTTC.

In this sample, this clone turned up once. J is TRBJ2-1 and V is TRBV5-1, with TRBD2 identical over 8 bases. The CDR3 sequence is 16 residues long. Germline CDR1 reads SGHRS; CDR2 reads YFSETQ. The ends lost 2 bases at V and 7 bases at J; junction bases unmatched: 11. The CDR3 DNA is TGCGCCAGCAGCTTCCCGGGAGCGGGAGATTCAAATGAGCAGTTCTTC. Protein: CASSFPGAGDSNEQFF.

The chain combines TRBV27 with TRBJ2-3; 10 nucleotides match TRBD2. Germline V gene lookup returns CDR1 MNHEY and CDR2 SMNVEV (reference sequence). The CDR3 has 13 amino acids. V lost 3 bases and J lost 11; bases outside the gene matches: 5. In DNA, the CDR3 is TGTGCCAGCAGTTTGACTAGCGGGTTTATGCAGTATTTT. Its translation is CASSLTSGFMQYF.

The chain has TRBV28 and TRBJ2-7, with D perhaps matching TRBD2 (5 bases). Trimming stripped 4 bases from V and 4 bases from J, with 14 bases between. The germline CDR1 and CDR2 sequences are MDHEN and SYDVKM. This CDR3 has 14 residues. This CDR3 reads CASSSFSSGYEQYF. The CDR3 DNA sequence: TGTGCCAGCAGTTCTTTTTCGTCGGGGTACGAGCAGTACTTC. The variable domain in full, completed from reference TRBV28 and TRBJ2-7, reads DVKVTQSSRYLVKRTGEKVFLECVQDMDHENMFWYRQDPGLGLRLIYFSYDVKMKEKGDIPEGYSVSREKKERFSLILESASTNQTSMYLCASSSFSSGYEQYFGPGTRLTVT.

The V gene is TRBV30, the J gene TRBJ1-1, with a tentative D call TRBD1 (5 bases). This CDR3 has 13 amino acids. The V end was cut by 4 bases, the J end by 4 bases, with 13 bases between. CDR1 and CDR2 from the germline V gene are GTSNPN and SVGIG (reference sequence). DNA of the CDR3: TGTGCCTGGATATACGGGGGGGTCACTGAAGCTTTCTTT. This sequence encodes CAWIYGGVTEAFF.

The chain joins TRBV2 to TRBJ2-6; D is possibly TRBD1 (5 bases). The germline V gene encodes CDR1 SNHLY and CDR2 FYNNEI. The CDR3 has 17 amino acids. Trimming left V 6 bases short and J 0 bases short, with 15 bases between. In DNA form, the CDR3 reads TGTGCCAGCAGGGAGAACAGGCAAAACTCTGGGGCCAACGTCCTGACTTTC. This encodes CASRENRQNSGANVLTF. Combining the CDR3 with reference TRBV2 and TRBJ2-6 gives the whole variable domain EPEVTQTPSHQVTQMGQEVILRCVPISNHLYFYWYRQILGQKVEFLVSFYNNEISEKSEIFDDQFSVERPDGSNFTLKIRSTKLEDSAMYFCASRENRQNSGANVLTFGAGSRLTVL.